This TCR beta chain was recorded in a study of Ad26.COV2.S vaccination and SARS-CoV-2 variants. Indicated treatment: approximately 18 received Ad26.COV2.S at low or high dose, single or two shots; about 5 received placebo; per-sample allocation not given. Day 63 after the first injection of vaccine or placebo was the sampling time. Participants' vaccine, an Ad26 vector, delivered Wuhan-strain SARS-CoV-2 spike. TCRdb keeps only in-frame clones here, not all; method: immunoSEQ multiplex PCR. The sample carries 350,000 to 500,000 clones, roughly 88% recorded once. This clone appeared a single time. Germline V gives CDR1 MNHEY, CDR2 SMNVEV (reference sequence). The CDR3 contains 15 residues. With 4 bases removed from V and 4 bases from J, the gap between germline ends came to 17 bases.

The chain employs TRBV27 and TRBJ2-7, with D possibly being TRBD2 (6 bases). The material sequenced was peripheral blood, taken in a trial of Ad26.COV2.S vaccine versus placebo. The TCR originated in a person aged 18-65 years who received the Ad26.COV2.S COVID-19 vaccine or a placebo. The CDR3 protein is CASSSVPGLRYEQYF. The CDR3 nucleotides read TGTGCCAGCAGTTCCGTCCCGGGACTCCGGTACGAGCAGTACTTC.